Included here is one T cell receptor (beta chain) sequence, with context. This sample was taken from a study of control samples from healthy donors and cancer patients. Sequencing used immunoSEQ multiplex PCR; TCRdb keeps in-frame clones, though not all of them. The sample contains about 130,000 clones, roughly 94% of which appear only once. Between the trimmed V and J ends, which lost 5 bases and 0 bases, there was a span of 10 bases. Germline V lookup: CDR1 SGHNT, CDR2 YENEEA. CDR3 length: 15 residues. Sample: PBMCs. The V gene is TRBV11-3, the J gene TRBJ1-4, with D possibly matching TRBD1 (6 bases). This TCR derives from a man aged 55 to 70 with colorectal cancer. For the CDR3, the DNA is TGTGCCAGCAGCATGAGGGGGGCAACTAATGAAAAACTGTTTTTT. Amino acid sequence: CASSMRGATNEKLFF.